A selection of T cell receptor beta chains follows, all from one sample in a study of blood T cells in healthy people across ages. TCRdb recomputed calls from the 5' RACE reads with MiXCR, one row per CDR3 protein. This table has about 780,000 distinct CDR3 sequences, roughly 25% appearing once. The same sample was also used in a study of T cells of mothers and their children.

The sample consisted of blood. The receptors come from a boy under 18 in good health. CDR3s leave out the opening cysteine and the closing phenylalanine or tryptophan. The order of the fields is J gene, V gene, CDR3 protein.

>TRBJ1-6|TRBV29-1
SAGGGGSPLH
>TRBJ2-5|TRBV27
ASSLYRGRLETLY
>TRBJ2-7|TRBV5-1
ASSGGGQGNEQY
>-|TRBV9
ASSVPSGGPLSNEQF
>TRBJ1-2|TRBV6-6
ASSKGGTNYGYT
>TRBJ1-1|TRBV29-1
SVMGTPNTEAF
>TRBJ2-7|TRBV4-1
ASSHHLSEQY
>-|TRBV25-1
ASSPRGRYNEQF
>TRBJ1-6|TRBV6-1
ASNTSPGQGGDNSPLH
>TRBJ2-2|TRBV6-2/TRBV6-3
ASSRGTGIGELF
>TRBJ2-5|TRBV4-1
ASSNPGFQETQY
>TRBJ1-1|TRBV24-1
ATSDSDLGTEAF
>TRBJ2-2|TRBV11-2
ASRGSGELF
>TRBJ2-3|TRBV5-1
ASSLAPSGGSTDTQY
>TRBJ2-7|TRBV20-1
SARLRGEQY
>TRBJ2-3|TRBV7-9
ASSVGDSPSTDTQY
>TRBJ2-1|TRBV20-1
SARDGPAGDEQF
>TRBJ1-2|TRBV28
ASKNSNYGYT